What follows describes a single TCR beta chain. The data are from a study of glioma-infiltrating T cells. Background on the study: Glioma patients had dexamethasone for six or fewer days before surgery.

TCR alpha and beta CDR3 regions were amplified from RNA using iRepertoire nested multiplex PCR. One-step reverse transcription and amplification started from approximately 100-400 ng of tissue mRNA or PBMC total RNA. TCRdb fed the multiplex PCR reads into MiXCR, producing one record per CDR3 protein. The sample holds more than 300,000 distinct CDR3 sequences, approximately 42% seen once. V dropped 6 bases and J dropped 4; count of bases not matched to a gene: 7. The CDR3 spans 14 residues. Germline CDR1 and CDR2: MNHNS and SASEGT. Sequenced material: glioma tissue, nonneoplastic brain tissue, or PBMCs (not recorded which). The rearrangement joins TRBV6-1 to TRBJ2-7; 9 bases align to TRBD2. The sequence was collected from a human donor with low-grade glioma or glioblastoma, undergoing nonglioma brain surgery, or in good health (not recorded which). The CDR3 sequence is CASRQAGGPYEQYF. CDR3 nucleotides: TGTGCCAGCAGGCAAGCGGGAGGCCCTTACGAGCAGTACTTC.